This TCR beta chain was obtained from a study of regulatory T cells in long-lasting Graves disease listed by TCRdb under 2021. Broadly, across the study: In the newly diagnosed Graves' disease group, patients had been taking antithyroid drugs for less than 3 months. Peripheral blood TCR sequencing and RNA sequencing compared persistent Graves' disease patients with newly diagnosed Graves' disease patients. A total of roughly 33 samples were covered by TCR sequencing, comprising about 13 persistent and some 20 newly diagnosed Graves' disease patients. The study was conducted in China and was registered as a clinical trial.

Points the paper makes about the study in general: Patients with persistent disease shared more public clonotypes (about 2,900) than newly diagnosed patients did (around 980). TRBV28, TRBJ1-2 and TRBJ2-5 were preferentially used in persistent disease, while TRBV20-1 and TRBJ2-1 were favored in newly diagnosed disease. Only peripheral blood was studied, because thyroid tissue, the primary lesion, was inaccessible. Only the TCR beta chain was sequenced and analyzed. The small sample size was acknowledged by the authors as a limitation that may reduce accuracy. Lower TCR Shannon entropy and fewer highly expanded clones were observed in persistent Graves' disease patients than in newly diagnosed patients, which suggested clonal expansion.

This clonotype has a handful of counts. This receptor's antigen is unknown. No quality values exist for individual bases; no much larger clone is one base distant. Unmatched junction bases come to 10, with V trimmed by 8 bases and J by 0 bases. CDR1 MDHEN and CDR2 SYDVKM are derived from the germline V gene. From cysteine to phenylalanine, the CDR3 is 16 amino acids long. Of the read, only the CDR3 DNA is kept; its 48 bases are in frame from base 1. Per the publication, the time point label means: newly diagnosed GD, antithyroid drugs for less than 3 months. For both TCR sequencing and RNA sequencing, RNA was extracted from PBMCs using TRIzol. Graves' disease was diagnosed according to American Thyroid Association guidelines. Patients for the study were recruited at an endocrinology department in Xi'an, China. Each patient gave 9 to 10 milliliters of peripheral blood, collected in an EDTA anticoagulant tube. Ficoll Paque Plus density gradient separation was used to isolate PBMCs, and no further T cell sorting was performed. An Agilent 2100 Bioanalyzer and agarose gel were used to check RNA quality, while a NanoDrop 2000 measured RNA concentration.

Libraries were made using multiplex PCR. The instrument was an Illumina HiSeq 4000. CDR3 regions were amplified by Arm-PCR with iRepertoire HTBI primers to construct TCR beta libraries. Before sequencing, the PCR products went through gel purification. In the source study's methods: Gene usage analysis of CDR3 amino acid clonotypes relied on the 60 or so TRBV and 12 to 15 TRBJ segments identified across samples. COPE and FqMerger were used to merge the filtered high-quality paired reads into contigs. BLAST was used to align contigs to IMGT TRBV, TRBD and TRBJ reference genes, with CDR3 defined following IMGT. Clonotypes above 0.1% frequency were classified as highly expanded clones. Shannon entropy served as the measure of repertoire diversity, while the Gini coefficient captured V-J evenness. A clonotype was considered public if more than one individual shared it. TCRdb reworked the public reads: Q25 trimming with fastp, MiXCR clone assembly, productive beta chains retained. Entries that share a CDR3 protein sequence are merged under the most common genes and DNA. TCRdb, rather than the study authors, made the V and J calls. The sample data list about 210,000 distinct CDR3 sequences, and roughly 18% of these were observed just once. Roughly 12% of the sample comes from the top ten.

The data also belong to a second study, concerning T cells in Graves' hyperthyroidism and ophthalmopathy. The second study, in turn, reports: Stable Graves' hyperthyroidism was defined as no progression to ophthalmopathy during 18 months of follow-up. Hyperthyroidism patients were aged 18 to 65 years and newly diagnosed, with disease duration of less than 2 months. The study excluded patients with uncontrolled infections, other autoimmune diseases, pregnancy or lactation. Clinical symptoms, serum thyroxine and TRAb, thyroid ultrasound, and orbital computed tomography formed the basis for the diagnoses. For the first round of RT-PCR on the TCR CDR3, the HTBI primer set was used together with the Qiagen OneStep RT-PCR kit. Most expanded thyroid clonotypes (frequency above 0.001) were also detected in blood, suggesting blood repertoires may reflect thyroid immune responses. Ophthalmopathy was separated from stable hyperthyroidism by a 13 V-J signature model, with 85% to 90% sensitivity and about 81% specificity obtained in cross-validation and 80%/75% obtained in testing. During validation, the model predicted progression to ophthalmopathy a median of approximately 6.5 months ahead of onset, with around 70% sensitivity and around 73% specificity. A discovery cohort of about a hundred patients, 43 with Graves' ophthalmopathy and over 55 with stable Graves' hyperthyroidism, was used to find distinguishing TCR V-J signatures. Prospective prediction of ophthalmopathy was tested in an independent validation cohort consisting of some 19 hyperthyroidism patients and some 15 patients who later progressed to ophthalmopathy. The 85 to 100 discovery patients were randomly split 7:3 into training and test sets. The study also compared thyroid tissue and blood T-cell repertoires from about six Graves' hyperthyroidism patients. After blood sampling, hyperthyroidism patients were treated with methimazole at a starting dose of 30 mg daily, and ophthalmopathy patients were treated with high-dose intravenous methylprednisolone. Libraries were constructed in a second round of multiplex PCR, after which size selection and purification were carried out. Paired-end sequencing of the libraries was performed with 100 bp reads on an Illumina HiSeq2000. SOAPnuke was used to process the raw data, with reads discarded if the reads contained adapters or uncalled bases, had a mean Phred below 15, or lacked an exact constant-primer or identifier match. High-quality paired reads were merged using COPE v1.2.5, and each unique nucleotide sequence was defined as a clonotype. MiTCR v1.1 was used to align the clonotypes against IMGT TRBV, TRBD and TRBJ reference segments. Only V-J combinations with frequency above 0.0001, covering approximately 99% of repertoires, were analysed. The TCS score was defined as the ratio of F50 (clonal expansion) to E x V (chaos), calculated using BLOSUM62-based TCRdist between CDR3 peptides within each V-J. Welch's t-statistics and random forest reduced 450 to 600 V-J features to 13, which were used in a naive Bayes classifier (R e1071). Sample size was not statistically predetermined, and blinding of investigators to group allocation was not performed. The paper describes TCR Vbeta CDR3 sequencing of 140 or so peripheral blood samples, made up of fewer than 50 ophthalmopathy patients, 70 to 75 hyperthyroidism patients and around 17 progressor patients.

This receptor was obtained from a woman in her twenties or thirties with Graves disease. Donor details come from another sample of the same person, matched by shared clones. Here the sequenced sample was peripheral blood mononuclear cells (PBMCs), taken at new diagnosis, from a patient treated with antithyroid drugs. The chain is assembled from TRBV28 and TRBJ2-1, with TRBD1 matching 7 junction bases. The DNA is TGTGCCAGCTCAGTTCGGGGACAGAGCTCCTACAATGAGCAGTTCTTC. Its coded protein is CASSVRGQSSYNEQFF.